This is a list of T cell receptor beta chains from one sample in a study of blood T cell repertoires in COVID-19. The method was immunoSEQ multiplex PCR; TCRdb's version includes in-frame clones alone and lacks a portion of them. In the table there are approximately 240,000 clones, 84% of which are singletons. The specimen sequenced was peripheral blood. The receptor set was obtained from a woman aged 55 to 70 who had recovered from COVID-19. Each CDR3 is given with its conserved first and last residue. A D gene is named only where the DNA matches it firmly. Rows give clone size only sometimes, using once, few, many, or a class for an expanded clone.

D gene: TRBD1; J gene: TRBJ2-3; CDR3 length: 17; clone size: .; V gene: TRBV7-2; CDR3 protein: CASSLTARTGGSDTQYF; CDR3 DNA: TGTGCCAGCAGCTTAACTGCAAGGACAGGGGGCTCAGATACGCAGTATTTT
D gene: TRBD1; J gene: TRBJ1-1; CDR3 length: 15; clone size: .; V gene: TRBV7-9; CDR3 protein: CASSLADRRETEAFF; CDR3 DNA: TGTGCCAGCAGCTTAGCGGACAGGCGAGAAACTGAAGCTTTCTTT
D gene: TRBD1; J gene: TRBJ2-6; CDR3 length: 17; clone size: .; V gene: TRBV24-1; CDR3 protein: CATSGKGALPGANVLTF; CDR3 DNA: TGTGCCACCAGTGGTAAGGGGGCGCTCCCTGGGGCCAACGTCCTGACTTTC
D gene: .; J gene: TRBJ1-1; CDR3 length: 13; clone size: .; V gene: TRBV29-1; CDR3 protein: CRAGIGRNTEAFF; CDR3 DNA: TGCAGGGCGGGGATTGGGCGAAACACTGAAGCTTTCTTT
D gene: .; J gene: TRBJ1-2; CDR3 length: 20; clone size: few; V gene: TRBV27; CDR3 protein: CASRPDPGLPTPMLNYGYTF; CDR3 DNA: TGTGCCAGCAGGCCTGATCCGGGACTGCCTACACCGATGCTAAACTATGGCTACACCTTC
D gene: .; J gene: TRBJ1-4; CDR3 length: 15; clone size: .; V gene: TRBV5-5; CDR3 protein: CASSTGTEHNEKLFF; CDR3 DNA: TGTGCCAGCAGCACAGGGACGGAGCACAATGAAAAACTGTTTTTT
D gene: .; J gene: TRBJ2-7; CDR3 length: 14; clone size: few; V gene: TRBV3-1/TRBV3-2; CDR3 protein: CASSQDALAYEQYF; CDR3 DNA: TGTGCCAGCAGCCAAGATGCCCTAGCCTACGAGCAGTACTTC
D gene: TRBD1; J gene: TRBJ1-2; CDR3 length: 17; clone size: .; V gene: TRBV25-1; CDR3 protein: CASSELGSRGRRSGYTF; CDR3 DNA: TGTGCCAGCAGTGAATTGGGATCCAGGGGGCGCAGAAGTGGCTACACCTTC
D gene: .; J gene: TRBJ1-5; CDR3 length: 14; clone size: once; V gene: TRBV28; CDR3 protein: CASSLGGGNQPQHF; CDR3 DNA: TGTGCCAGCAGTTTAGGAGGGGGCAATCAGCCCCAGCATTTT
D gene: TRBD2; J gene: TRBJ2-3; CDR3 length: 15; clone size: .; V gene: TRBV4-3; CDR3 protein: CASSVAGGRTDTQYF; CDR3 DNA: TGCGCCAGCAGCGTAGCGGGGGGTAGGACAGATACGCAGTATTTT
D gene: .; J gene: TRBJ2-5; CDR3 length: 14; clone size: .; V gene: TRBV7-2; CDR3 protein: CASSPQRGQETQYF; CDR3 DNA: TGTGCCAGCAGCCCCCAACGGGGGCAAGAGACCCAGTACTTC
D gene: .; J gene: TRBJ1-1; CDR3 length: 12; clone size: once; V gene: TRBV6-5; CDR3 protein: CASSRSNTEAFF; CDR3 DNA: TGTGCCAGCAGTCGTTCGAACACTGAAGCTTTCTTT
D gene: TRBD1; J gene: TRBJ1-6; CDR3 length: 13; clone size: .; V gene: TRBV5-6; CDR3 protein: CASSLQGASPLHF; CDR3 DNA: TGTGCCAGCAGCTTGCAGGGGGCTTCACCCCTCCACTTT
D gene: TRBD1; J gene: TRBJ1-1; CDR3 length: 14; clone size: .; V gene: TRBV10-2; CDR3 protein: CASRGDRHSTEAFF; CDR3 DNA: TGCGCCAGCAGGGGGGACAGGCATAGCACTGAAGCTTTCTTT
D gene: .; J gene: TRBJ2-2; CDR3 length: 15; clone size: many; V gene: TRBV21-1; CDR3 protein: CASSKGTGITGELFF; CDR3 DNA: TGTGCCAGCAGCAAGGGGACAGGAATCACCGGGGAGCTGTTTTTT
D gene: TRBD1; J gene: TRBJ2-7; CDR3 length: 16; clone size: .; V gene: TRBV4-1; CDR3 protein: CASSQESYRGFHEQYF; CDR3 DNA: TGCGCCAGCAGCCAAGAAAGTTACAGGGGTTTTCACGAGCAGTACTTC
D gene: .; J gene: TRBJ1-2; CDR3 length: 13; clone size: .; V gene: TRBV5-1; CDR3 protein: CASSLAQDRGYTF; CDR3 DNA: TGCGCCAGCAGCTTGGCACAGGATCGAGGCTACACCTTC